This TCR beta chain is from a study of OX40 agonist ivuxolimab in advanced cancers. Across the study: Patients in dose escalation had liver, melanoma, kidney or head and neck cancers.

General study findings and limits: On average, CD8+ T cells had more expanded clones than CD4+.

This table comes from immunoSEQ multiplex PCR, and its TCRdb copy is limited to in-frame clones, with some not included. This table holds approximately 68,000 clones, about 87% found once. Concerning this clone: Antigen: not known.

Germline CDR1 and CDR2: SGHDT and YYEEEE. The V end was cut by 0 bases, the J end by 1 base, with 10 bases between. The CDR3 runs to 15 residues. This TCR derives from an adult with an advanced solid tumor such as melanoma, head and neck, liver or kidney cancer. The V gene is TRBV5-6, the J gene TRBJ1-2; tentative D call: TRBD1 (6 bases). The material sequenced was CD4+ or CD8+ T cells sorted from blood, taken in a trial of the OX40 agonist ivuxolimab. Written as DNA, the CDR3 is TGTGCCAGCAGCTTGGAGGGCAGGGGTAACTATGGCTACACCTTC. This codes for CASSLEGRGNYGYTF. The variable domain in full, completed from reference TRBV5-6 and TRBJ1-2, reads DAGVTQSPTHLIKTRGQQVTLRCSPKSGHDTVSWYQQALGQGPQFIFQYYEEEERQRGNFPDRFSGHQFPNYSSELNVNALLLGDSALYLCASSLEGRGNYGYTFGSGTRLTVV.